One and the same sample provided the 27 T cell receptor beta chains below, sequenced in a study of T cell changes during pregnancy in multiple sclerosis. Assay: immunoSEQ multiplex PCR; the TCRdb copy retains only in-frame clones and omits some. The repertoire includes approximately 40,000 clones, 88% of them detected once, and 0.5% to 0.65% sits in the top ten. Sample: CD4+ T cells from peripheral blood mononuclear cells, taken in the first trimester of pregnancy. The receptors here all came from a female donor with multiple sclerosis, enrolled in a pregnancy study.

The chain links TRBV7-2 to TRBJ1-2; 10 positions match TRBD1. Germline CDR1 is SGHTA and CDR2 is FQGNSA. CDR3 size: 17 residues. V was clipped by 1 base and J by 2 bases; unmatched bases: 7. CDR3 residues: CASSLGLPGQGNYGYTF. The CDR3 DNA reads TGTGCCAGCAGCTTAGGTCTTCCGGGACAGGGGAACTATGGCTACACCTTC.

The chain carries TRBV19 and TRBJ1-2; 8 bases are a match to TRBD1. This CDR3 region has 13 residues. Germline V gene data show CDR1 as LNHDA and CDR2 as SQIVND (reference sequence). Trimming took 5 bases from V and 4 from J; bases not matched to a gene: 3. This CDR3 reads CASSPGQGYGYTF. The CDR3 DNA sequence: TGTGCCAGTAGTCCCGGACAGGGCTATGGCTACACCTTC. The variable domain in full, with the rest retrieved from reference TRBV19 and TRBJ1-2, is DGGITQSPKYLFRKEGQNVTLSCEQNLNHDAMYWYRQDPGQGLRLIYYSQIVNDFQKGDIAEGYSVSREKKESFPLTVTSAQKNPTAFYLCASSPGQGYGYTFGSGTRLTVV.

The chain combines TRBV7-9 with TRBJ2-1; D is perhaps TRBD1 (5 bases). V shed 5 bases and J shed 6 bases, with 11 bases lying between them. Per germline, CDR1 SEHNR and CDR2 FQNEAQ (reference sequence). The CDR3 contains 13 residues. DNA for the CDR3: TGTGCCAGCAGCGGGGCAGGGCTCAATGAGCAGTTCTTC. It codes for CASSGAGLNEQFF.

This chain connects TRBV2 to TRBJ1-5, with D perhaps TRBD1 (5 bases). Germline lookup yields CDR1 SNHLY and CDR2 FYNNEI. Trimming took off 4 bases at V and 5 bases at J, with 15 bases between the two ends. CDR3 size: 15 residues. The chain's CDR3 is CASSGTAGPYQPQHF. The CDR3 DNA sequence: TGTGCCAGCAGTGGGACGGCAGGGCCTTATCAGCCCCAGCATTTT.

This chain links TRBV30 with TRBJ1-4; no clear D gene. CDR1 is GTSNPN, CDR2 SVGIG, per germline (reference sequence). The V gene lost 0 bases and the J gene lost 3 bases, with 11 bases spanning the gap. The CDR3 is 15 amino acids. The DNA for the CDR3 is TGTGCCTGGAGTGTTTTCAGTTTTTCTAATGAAAAACTGTTTTTT. It yields the protein CAWSVFSFSNEKLFF.

This clone occurred a few times. The chain combines TRBV28 with TRBJ2-7, with D uncertain. Deletions cut 6 bases from V and 3 bases from J, with 12 bases between. CDR1 is MDHEN, CDR2 SYDVKM, per germline. The CDR3 contains 13 residues. The CDR3 coding sequence is TGTGCCAGCAGCCAACTACCGAACTACGAGCAGTACTTC. Translated, it gives CASSQLPNYEQYF.

The chain recombines TRBV5-6 with TRBJ2-3; TRBD2 matches at 7 bases. CDR1 and CDR2 from the germline V gene are SGHDT and YYEEEE. This CDR3 has 16 amino acids. With V trimmed by 0 bases and J by 2 bases, 6 bases remained unmatched. CDR3 loop: CASSLVGAGNTDTQYF. Here the CDR3 DNA reads TGTGCCAGCAGCTTGGTGGGAGCGGGGAACACAGATACGCAGTATTTT.

The V gene is TRBV15, the J gene TRBJ2-1; D is possibly TRBD2 (7 bases). Per the germline V gene, CDR1 is LNHNV and CDR2 is YYDKDF (reference sequence). This CDR3 contains 15 residues. Trimming removed 0 bases at V and 6 bases at J, with 12 bases between. The CDR3 bases are TGTGCCACCAGCAGAGATGCGGGGGCCATCAATGAGCAGTTCTTC. Its protein is CATSRDAGAINEQFF.

Remarks on this clone: The same CDR3 is also encoded by other DNA sequences in this sample. The gene calls are TRBV6-1 and TRBJ1-1, with unresolved D. Trimming shortened V by 2 bases and J by 0 bases, and 10 bases separated the two germline ends. The V gene's germline CDR1 is MNHNS and CDR2 SASEGT. The CDR3 spans 15 residues. The CDR3 sequence is CASSEYGQMNTEAFF. CDR3 in DNA: TGTGCCAGCAGTGAATATGGGCAGATGAACACTGAAGCTTTCTTT.

This clone was seen a few times. This chain uses TRBV30 with TRBJ1-1; TRBD1 aligns across 9 bases. Germline loops: CDR1 GTSNPN, CDR2 SVGIG (reference sequence). CDR3 length: 15 amino acids. J gave up 5 bases and V 0 bases, and 7 bases lay outside the gene matches. The CDR3: CAWSVGGQGFTEAFF. The CDR3 DNA reads as TGTGCCTGGAGTGTGGGGGGACAGGGTTTTACTGAAGCTTTCTTT.

About this clone itself: Other DNA sequences in this specimen translate into the identical CDR3. The V and J genes are TRBV9 and TRBJ1-2; TRBD1 is a possible D gene (5 bases). The germline V and J ends were trimmed by 2 bases and 5 bases, with 19 bases remaining between them. Germline loops: CDR1 SGDLS, CDR2 YYNGEE. This CDR3 has 16 residues. CDR3 nucleotide sequence: TGTGCCAGCAGCGTGCTAGGTGGCAGGGTATATTATGGCTACACCTTC. Its translation is CASSVLGGRVYYGYTF.

The chain couples TRBV28 to TRBJ2-7; D gene unclear. The CDR3 loop spans 13 amino acids. The germline V and J ends were trimmed by 6 bases and 7 bases, with 16 bases remaining between them. Germline V CDR1 and CDR2: MDHEN, SYDVKM. This CDR3 reads CASSPPSLLEQYF. CDR3 coding DNA: TGTGCCAGCAGCCCCCCCTCACTGCTGGAGCAGTACTTC.

The chain has TRBV5-1 and TRBJ2-2; 7 bases map to TRBD2. Germline V gives CDR1 SGHRS, CDR2 YFSETQ. The V and J ends lost 2 bases and 3 bases, in that order; junction bases with no gene match: 4. This CDR3 is built from 15 residues. The CDR3 region is CASSFAGADTGELFF. DNA of the CDR3: TGCGCCAGCAGCTTCGCGGGAGCGGACACCGGGGAGCTGTTTTTT.

The gene calls are TRBV5-4 and TRBJ1-1; TRBD1 matches 7 bases. The CDR3 covers 13 residues. Unmatched junction bases numbered 7, after V lost 4 bases and J lost 7 bases. Germline V gene data show CDR1 as SGHNT and CDR2 as YYREEE (reference sequence). The CDR3: CASSLGTEREAFF. The CDR3 region has the DNA TGTGCCAGCAGCCTAGGGACAGAGCGTGAAGCTTTCTTT.

The V and J genes are TRBV28 and TRBJ1-1, with 9 bases identical to TRBD1. The V segment lost 5 bases and the J segment 8 bases; nucleotides outside the gene matches: 9. This CDR3 is built from 14 residues. The germline gives CDR1 MDHEN, CDR2 SYDVKM. The CDR3 DNA sequence: TGTGCCAGCAGTCTTCCTCCGGGACAGGGAGAAGCTTTCTTT. Its protein is CASSLPPGQGEAFF.

This chain connects TRBV2 to TRBJ2-7; the match to TRBD1 covers 10 bases. The V segment lost 6 bases and the J segment 2 bases; nucleotides outside the gene matches: 4. From germline, CDR1 is SNHLY and CDR2 FYNNEI. The CDR3 is made up of 14 amino acids. The CDR3 is CASRRTGGAYEQYF. In nucleotides, the CDR3 is TGTGCCAGCAGGAGGACAGGGGGAGCCTACGAGCAGTACTTC.

The gene calls are TRBV7-9 and TRBJ2-4; TRBD2 matches at 8 bases. The CDR3 is 14 residues long. CDR1 and CDR2 from the germline V gene are SEHNR and FQNEAQ (reference sequence). V shed 5 bases, J shed 9 bases, and the junction held 9 bases outside the gene matches. The CDR3: CASSALRGGTIQYF. As DNA, the CDR3 is TGTGCCAGCAGCGCACTACGGGGGGGGACCATTCAGTACTTC.

This rearrangement joins TRBV6-6 to TRBJ1-1, with a tentative D call TRBD1 (5 bases). The CDR3 extends over 16 amino acids. Trimming pared 1 base from V and 3 bases from J, leaving 15 bases between. Germline assignment: CDR1 MNHNY and CDR2 SVGAGI (reference sequence). As DNA, the CDR3 is TGTGCCAGCAGTTACTTTCCAGGGTCGCTTGACACTGAAGCTTTCTTT. Amino acids: CASSYFPGSLDTEAFF.

The chain uses TRBV6-6 and TRBJ2-5; 8 nucleotides match TRBD2. Germline V gene data show CDR1 as MNHNY and CDR2 as SVGAGI (reference sequence). V shed 6 bases, J shed 6 bases, and the junction held 9 bases outside the gene matches. The CDR3 has 14 amino acids. DNA of the CDR3: TGTGCCAGCAGCCACACCAGCGGGAGAAAGACCCAGTACTTC. Protein product: CASSHTSGRKTQYF.

In this sample, this clone turned up once. The chain recombines TRBV12-2 with TRBJ1-5; the D call TRBD1 from the table was never checked on the DNA. TRBV12-2 is marked as a pseudogene. The CDR3 is made up of 13 amino acids. The CDR3 nucleotides read TGTGCAAGTCGCCTCCGAAGGGGACAGCCCCAGCATTTT. Its protein is CASRLRRGQPQHF.

The rearrangement uses TRBV5-1 and TRBJ2-2; TRBD2 aligns across 7 bases. CDR1 is SGHRS, CDR2 YFSETQ, per germline. The CDR3 loop spans 15 amino acids. V lost 0 bases, J lost 6 bases, and 5 bases stayed unmatched. This CDR3 is CASSLGAGVPGELFF. The CDR3 DNA follows: TGCGCCAGCAGCTTGGGGGCGGGAGTGCCCGGGGAGCTGTTTTTT.

The chain employs TRBV27 and TRBJ2-2, with 8 bases lining up with TRBD1. This CDR3 has 15 amino acids. Germline CDR1 reads MNHEY; CDR2 reads SMNVEV (reference sequence). Trimming at V came to 6 bases and at J to 3 bases, leaving 6 bases not matched to a gene. CDR3 sequence reads: CASSPQGAYTGELFF. CDR3 DNA: TGTGCCAGCAGCCCCCAGGGGGCTTACACCGGGGAGCTGTTTTTT.

The gene calls are TRBV11-2 and TRBJ2-5; D not resolved. The CDR3 is 14 amino acids. Germline CDR1 SGHAT, CDR2 FQNNGV. Between the trimmed V and J ends, which lost 2 bases and 1 base, there was a span of 8 bases. The DNA for the CDR3 is TGTGCCAGCAGCTTACAGGCTCCCCAAGAGACCCAGTACTTC. Protein product: CASSLQAPQETQYF.

The CDR3: CASSEGTGIGNQPQHF. The DNA for the CDR3 is TGTGCCAGCAGTGAGGGGACAGGGATTGGCAATCAGCCCCAGCATTTT. The chain recombines TRBV6-1 with TRBJ1-5; TRBD1 aligns across 9 bases. Germline CDR1 is MNHNS and CDR2 is SASEGT. The CDR3 runs to 16 residues. V lost 3 bases to trimming and J lost 2 bases; unmatched junction nucleotides: 5.

The chain recombines TRBV5-1 with TRBJ2-5; D might be TRBD2 (6 bases). V was trimmed by 1 base and J by 0 bases, leaving 16 bases between them. CDR1 and CDR2 (germline): SGHRS, YFSETQ. The CDR3 totals 17 residues. CDR3 nucleotides: TGCGCCAGCAGCTTGTCCGGGCGGGGAAAGTACCAAGAGACCCAGTACTTC. Translated, it gives CASSLSGRGKYQETQYF. Combining the CDR3 with reference TRBV5-1 and TRBJ2-5 gives the whole variable domain KAGVTQTPRYLIKTRGQQVTLSCSPISGHRSVSWYQQTPGQGLQFLFEYFSETQRNKGNFPGRFSGRQFSNSRSEMNVSTLELGDSALYLCASSLSGRGKYQETQYFGPGTRLLVL.

The chain joins TRBV5-1 to TRBJ1-1, with TRBD1 matching over 8 bases. The ends lost 4 bases at V and 4 bases at J; junction bases unmatched: 6. This CDR3 region has 14 residues. Germline CDR1 SGHRS, CDR2 YFSETQ. This chain's CDR3 is CASSPGQATTEAFF. The CDR3 DNA reads as TGCGCCAGCAGCCCGGGACAGGCGACCACTGAAGCTTTCTTT.

The chain couples TRBV21-1 to TRBJ2-3; the table's D call of TRBD1 was not tested on the DNA. TRBV21-1 is recorded as a pseudogene. This CDR3 has 18 residues. CDR3 DNA sequence: TGTGCCAGCAGCAAAAGGAGGCCGGACAGTGGAGGACGAGATACGCAGTATTTT. It is translated as CASSKRRPDSGGRDTQYF.